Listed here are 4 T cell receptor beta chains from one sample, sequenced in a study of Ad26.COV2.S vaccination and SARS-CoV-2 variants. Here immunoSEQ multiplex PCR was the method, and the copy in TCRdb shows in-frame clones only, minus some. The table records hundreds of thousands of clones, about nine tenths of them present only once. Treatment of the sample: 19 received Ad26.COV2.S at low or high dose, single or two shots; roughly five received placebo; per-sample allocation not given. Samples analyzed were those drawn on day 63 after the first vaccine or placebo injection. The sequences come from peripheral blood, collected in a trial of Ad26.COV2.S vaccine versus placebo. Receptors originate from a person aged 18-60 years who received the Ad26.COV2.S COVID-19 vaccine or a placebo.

The CDR3 sequence is CASSPLQGRNTEAFF. The DNA of the CDR3 is TGTGCCAGCAGTCCCTTACAGGGGAGGAATACTGAAGCTTTCTTT. This chain links TRBV6-6 with TRBJ1-1, with 7 positions matching TRBD1. CDR1 is MNHNY and CDR2 is SVGAGI in the germline V gene (reference sequence). The CDR3 sequence is 15 residues long. V lost 5 bases to trimming and J lost 5 bases; unmatched junction nucleotides: 11.

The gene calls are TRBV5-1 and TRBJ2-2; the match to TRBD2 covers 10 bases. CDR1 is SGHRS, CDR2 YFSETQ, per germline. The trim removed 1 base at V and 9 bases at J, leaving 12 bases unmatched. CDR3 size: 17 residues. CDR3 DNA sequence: TGCGCCAGCAGCTTGTGGCCTAGCGGGGGCCTCTTCCGGGAGCTGTTTTTT. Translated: CASSLWPSGGLFRELFF.

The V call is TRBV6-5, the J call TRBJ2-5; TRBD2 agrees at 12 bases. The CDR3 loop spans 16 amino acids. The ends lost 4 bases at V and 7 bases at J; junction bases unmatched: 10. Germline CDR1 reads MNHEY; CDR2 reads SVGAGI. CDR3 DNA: TGTGCCAGCAGTTCTCAGACTAGCGGGGGTTCAAGGACCCAGTACTTC. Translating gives CASSSQTSGGSRTQYF.

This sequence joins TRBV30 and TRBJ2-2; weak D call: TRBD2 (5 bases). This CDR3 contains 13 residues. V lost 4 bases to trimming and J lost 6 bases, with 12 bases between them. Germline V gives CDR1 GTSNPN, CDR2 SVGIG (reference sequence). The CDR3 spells CAWTIAGAGELFF. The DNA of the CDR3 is TGTGCCTGGACTATAGCCGGGGCCGGGGAGCTGTTTTTT.